This is a list of T cell receptor beta chains from one sample in a study of T cells in Graves' hyperthyroidism and ophthalmopathy. TCRdb re-analysed the multiplex PCR reads in MiXCR, keeping a single row per CDR3 protein. The table has 250,000 or so distinct CDR3 sequences, just over 14% seen once; the top ten hold 13%. The sample comprised blood. These receptors were collected from a middle-aged woman with Graves' hyperthyroidism that later progressed to Graves' ophthalmopathy. The conserved cysteine and the conserved F or W are not part of the CDR3 here. The order of the fields is V gene, clone size, D gene, J gene, CDR3 protein. D genes are given only for firm matches. The listing skips clone size in some rows; elsewhere it reads once, few, many or a size class.

TRBV24-1	few	TRBD1	TRBJ1-2	ATSDLGTEYGYT
TRBV30	many	.	TRBJ2-1	AWSGTYYNEQF
TRBV6-5	few	.	TRBJ1-5	ASSYLGAHQPQH
TRBV3-1	many	TRBD2	TRBJ2-1	ASSQPGLGVNEQF
TRBV7-2	.	TRBD2	TRBJ2-1	ASSLGKGLAGIHEQF
TRBV2	.	TRBD2	TRBJ2-7	ASSAASGSSYEQY
TRBV28	many	.	TRBJ1-5	ASTPRGGGSNQPQH
TRBV19	many	.	TRBJ2-5	ASSIDQETQY
TRBV28	many	.	TRBJ2-1	ASSFGPNNEQF
TRBV28	many	TRBD1	TRBJ1-5	ASSSGQGAEPQH
TRBV20-1	many	.	TRBJ2-7	SGQLGGLLSYEQY
TRBV20-1	many	TRBD2	TRBJ2-1	SARPSPWELAGASSYNEQF
TRBV11-2	few	.	TRBJ1-3	ASSEGLAGNTIY
TRBV11-2	many	TRBD2	TRBJ2-1	ASSSLASSYNEQF
TRBV5-1	few	.	TRBJ2-7	ASSLGGSLHEQY
TRBV3-1	many	.	TRBJ1-4	ASSQFVGSNEKLF
TRBV11-2	many	TRBD1	TRBJ2-2	ASSLLRDRGFGELF
TRBV28	many	.	TRBJ2-7	ASMGGAYEQY
TRBV14	.	.	TRBJ2-2	ASSQLGRGRYTGELF
TRBV28	many	TRBD1	TRBJ1-1	ASSLLTGANTEAF
TRBV6-1	many	TRBD2	TRBJ2-7	ASSNYPTSLAGGPLEQY
TRBV11-2	many	TRBD1	TRBJ2-2	ASIHHFGQVNTGELF
TRBV6-1	many	.	TRBJ2-1	ASIHRRSSYNEQF
TRBV6-1	many	TRBD1	TRBJ1-5	ASNTRGPDQPQH
TRBV27	.	TRBD2	TRBJ2-1	ASRTSGPLSYNEQF
TRBV11-3	.	.	TRBJ2-7	ASSSRDPGSYEQY
TRBV7-2	many	.	TRBJ2-1	ASSLLPWGNEQF
TRBV5-1	many	.	TRBJ2-1	ASSWAGLNNEQF
TRBV30	many	.	TRBJ2-3	AWSFGGSTDTQY
TRBV6-2/TRBV6-3	.	.	TRBJ2-7	ASSYLQVNYEQY
TRBV19	many	.	TRBJ2-1	ASSSTSYEQF
TRBV20-1	many	.	TRBJ1-5	SAREVMFNQPQH
TRBV6-1	many	.	TRBJ1-5	ASTGLGPILFDQPQH
TRBV28	few	.	TRBJ1-3	ASSHRTSGNTIY
TRBV28	many	TRBD1	TRBJ2-4	ATHPDRADVWAAKNIQY
TRBV6-2/TRBV6-3	.	TRBD1	TRBJ2-1	ASSGDRGVMNEQF
TRBV20-1	.	TRBD1	TRBJ2-7	SAGNRGPALEEQY
TRBV19	.	.	TRBJ2-7	ASSGTDNSYEQY
TRBV29-1	many	.	TRBJ1-1	SVVHSTTEAF
TRBV12-3/TRBV12-4	.	TRBD2	TRBJ2-4	ASIAGGPKTKNIQY
TRBV28	many	TRBD1	TRBJ1-1	ASSFDRENTEAF
TRBV5-1	.	.	TRBJ2-7	ASSMDRYYEQY
TRBV6-6	many	.	TRBJ2-7	ASSYSADVYEQY
TRBV28	many	.	TRBJ2-7	ASSGMLKKRSYEQY
TRBV7-9	many	TRBD1	TRBJ1-5	ASSLGTGATYSNQPQH
TRBV12-3/TRBV12-4	many	TRBD2	TRBJ2-1	ASSSPLSGRATSYNEQF
TRBV27	many	.	TRBJ2-1	ASSSRGGEQF
TRBV30	many	TRBD1	TRBJ2-7	AWNHGTGYEQY
TRBV13	many	.	TRBJ1-1	AISGRLNTEAF